The source of this TCR beta chain is a study of T-cell memory formation after mild COVID-19. Amplification by 5'RACE using constant-segment primers produced TCR alpha and TCR beta cDNA libraries that carried sample barcodes and UMIs. TCRdb reprocessed the 5' RACE reads with MiXCR, giving one entry per CDR3 protein. The repertoire holds 360,000 or so distinct CDR3 sequences, with 25% to 30% as singletons. Germline V gives CDR1 SEHNR, CDR2 FQNEAQ (reference sequence). The CDR3 runs to 15 residues. The germline V and J ends were trimmed by 2 bases and 0 bases, with 10 bases remaining between them. This chain links TRBV7-9 with TRBJ1-1; no definite D call. The specimen was PBMCs or a T cell subset sorted from them (not recorded which). This receptor was taken from an adult woman who had mild COVID-19 (a few samples of this study predate the infection). Cell type and time point are not known. The CDR3 coding sequence is TGTGCCAGCAGCTTATTGCGGGGAATGAACACTGAAGCTTTCTTT. The encoded protein is CASSLLRGMNTEAFF.